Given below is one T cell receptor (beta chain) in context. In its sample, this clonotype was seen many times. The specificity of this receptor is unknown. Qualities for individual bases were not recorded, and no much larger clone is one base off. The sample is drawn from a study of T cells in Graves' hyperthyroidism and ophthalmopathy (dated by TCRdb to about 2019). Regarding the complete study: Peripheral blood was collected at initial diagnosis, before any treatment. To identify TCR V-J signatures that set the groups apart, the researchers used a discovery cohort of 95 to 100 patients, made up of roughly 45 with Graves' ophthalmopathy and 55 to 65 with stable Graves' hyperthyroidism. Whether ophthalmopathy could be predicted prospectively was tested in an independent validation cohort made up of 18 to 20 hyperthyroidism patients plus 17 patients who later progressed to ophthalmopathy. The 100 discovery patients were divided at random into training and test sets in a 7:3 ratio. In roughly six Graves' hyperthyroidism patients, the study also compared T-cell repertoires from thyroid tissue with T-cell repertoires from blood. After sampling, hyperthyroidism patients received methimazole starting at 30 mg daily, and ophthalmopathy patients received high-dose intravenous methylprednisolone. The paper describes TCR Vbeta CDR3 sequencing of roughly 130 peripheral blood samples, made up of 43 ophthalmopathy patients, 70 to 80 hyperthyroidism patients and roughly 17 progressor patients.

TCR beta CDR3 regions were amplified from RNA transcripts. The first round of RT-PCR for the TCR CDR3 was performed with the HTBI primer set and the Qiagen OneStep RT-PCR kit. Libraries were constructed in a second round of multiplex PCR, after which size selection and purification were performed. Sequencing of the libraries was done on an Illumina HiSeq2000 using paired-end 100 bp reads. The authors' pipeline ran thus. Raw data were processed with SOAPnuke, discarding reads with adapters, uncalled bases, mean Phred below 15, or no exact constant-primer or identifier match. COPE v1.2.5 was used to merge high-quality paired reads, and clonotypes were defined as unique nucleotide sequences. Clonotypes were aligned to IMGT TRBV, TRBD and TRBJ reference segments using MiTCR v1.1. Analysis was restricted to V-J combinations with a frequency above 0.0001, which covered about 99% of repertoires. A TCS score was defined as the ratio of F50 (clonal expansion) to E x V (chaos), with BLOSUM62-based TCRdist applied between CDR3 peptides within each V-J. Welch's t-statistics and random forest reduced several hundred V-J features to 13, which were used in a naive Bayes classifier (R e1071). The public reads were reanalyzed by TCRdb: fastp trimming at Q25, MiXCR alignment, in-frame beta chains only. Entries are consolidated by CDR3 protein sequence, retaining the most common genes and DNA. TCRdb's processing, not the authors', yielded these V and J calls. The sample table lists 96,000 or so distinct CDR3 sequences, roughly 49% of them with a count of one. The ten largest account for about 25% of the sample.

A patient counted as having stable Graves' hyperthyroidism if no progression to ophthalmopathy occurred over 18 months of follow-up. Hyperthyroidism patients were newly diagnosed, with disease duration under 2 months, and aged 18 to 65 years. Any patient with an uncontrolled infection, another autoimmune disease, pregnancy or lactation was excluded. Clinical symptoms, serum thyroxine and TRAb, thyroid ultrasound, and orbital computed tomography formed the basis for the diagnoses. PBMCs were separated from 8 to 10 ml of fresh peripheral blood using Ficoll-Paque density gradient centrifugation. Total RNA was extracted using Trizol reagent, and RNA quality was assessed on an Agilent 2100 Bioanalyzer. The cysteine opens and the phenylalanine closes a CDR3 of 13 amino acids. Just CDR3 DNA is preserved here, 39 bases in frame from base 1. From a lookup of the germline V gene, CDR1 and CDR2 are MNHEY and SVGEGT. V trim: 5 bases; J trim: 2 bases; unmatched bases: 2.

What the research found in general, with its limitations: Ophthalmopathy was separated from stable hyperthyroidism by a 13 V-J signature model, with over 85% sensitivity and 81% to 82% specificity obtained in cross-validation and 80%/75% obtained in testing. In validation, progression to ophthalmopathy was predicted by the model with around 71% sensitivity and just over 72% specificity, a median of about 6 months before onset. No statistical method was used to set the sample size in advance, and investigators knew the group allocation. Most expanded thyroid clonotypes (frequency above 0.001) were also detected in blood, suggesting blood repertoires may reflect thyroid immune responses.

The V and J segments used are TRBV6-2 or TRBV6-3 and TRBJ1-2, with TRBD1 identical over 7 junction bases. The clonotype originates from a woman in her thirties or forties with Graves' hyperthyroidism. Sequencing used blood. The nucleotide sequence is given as TGTGCCAGCAGTCCGACAGGGAACTATGGCTACACCTTC. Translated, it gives CASSPTGNYGYTF.